Below are 26 T cell receptor beta chains sequenced from a single sample in a study of post-analysis software for immune sequencing data. Broader study findings: In patients, about 5 TRBV segments were more frequent than in controls, with TRBV5-6, TRBV5-1 and TRBV20-1 among them.

Unique-molecular-identifier-tagged TCR beta cDNA libraries were used. TCRdb analysed the PCR reads with MiXCR anew, one entry per CDR3 protein. The table has around 770,000 distinct CDR3 sequences, 40% to 55% seen once; the top ten hold approximately 4.4%. No antigens are known for them. The sample was blood. The receptors derive from a girl under 18 with multiple sclerosis.

The chain couples TRBV7-8 to TRBJ2-1; D not resolved. V dropped 7 bases and J dropped 2 bases, with 18 bases sitting between them. The CDR3 has 16 residues. Germline CDR1 and CDR2: SGHVS and FQNEAQ. Here the CDR3 DNA reads TGTGCCAGCACCCTAGGATGGGTTGCTCCCTACAATGAGCAGTTCTTC. Amino acid sequence: CASTLGWVAPYNEQFF.

This chain links TRBV28 with TRBJ2-5; TRBD2 matches at 9 bases. The J call may be wrong; the DNA end is better matched by TRBJ2-7. The CDR3 covers 17 residues. In germline, CDR1 is MDHEN, CDR2 SYDVKM. The CDR3 is CASPPPLAGKRDDEQYF. The CDR3 nucleotides are TGTGCCAGCCCTCCCCCTCTAGCGGGAAAGCGGGACGACGAGCAGTACTTC.

This clonotype has just a few counts. The chain combines TRBV4-2 with TRBJ2-4, with D unclear. CDR3 size: 17 residues. V gave up 0 bases and J gave up 0 bases, with 12 bases separating them. The germline CDR1 and CDR2 sequences are LGHNA and YNFKEQ. The chain's CDR3 is CASSQDKLGIAKNIQYF. For the CDR3, the DNA is TGTGCCAGCAGCCAAGATAAACTGGGGATAGCCAAAAACATTCAGTACTTC.

The table lists this clonotype with a count of one. CDR3 DNA sequence: TGTGCCAGCAGTCAAACTTTTAGCGGCAGCTCCTACGAGCAGTACTTC. Protein: CASSQTFSGSSYEQYF. The V call is TRBV27, the J call TRBJ2-7; D may be TRBD2 (6 bases). V gave up 5 bases and J gave up 0 bases, with 17 bases separating them. The V gene's germline CDR1 is MNHEY and CDR2 SMNVEV (reference sequence). The CDR3 has 16 residues.

The chain employs TRBV24-1 and TRBJ2-5; the D gene is possibly TRBD2 (6 bases). With 4 bases removed from V and 4 bases from J, the gap between germline ends came to 18 bases. This CDR3 has 16 residues. CDR1 is KGHDR and CDR2 is SFDVKD in the germline V gene. The CDR3 reads CATSDPGPMGGETQYF. The CDR3 region has the DNA TGTGCCACCAGTGACCCAGGACCAATGGGAGGAGAGACCCAGTACTTC.

This clonotype was seen more than once but under ten times. The chain employs TRBV6-1 and TRBJ2-3; D may be TRBD1 (6 bases). The CDR3 spans 15 residues. Germline V gives CDR1 MNHNS, CDR2 SASEGT. V dropped 3 bases and J dropped 0 bases, with 10 bases sitting between them. In nucleotides, the CDR3 is TGTGCCAGCAGTGATGTAGGACAGAGCACAGATACGCAGTATTTT. It encodes CASSDVGQSTDTQYF.

The J gene is TRBJ2-3, the V gene TRBV7-3; unclear D gene. The CDR3 is made up of 14 amino acids. The germline V gene has CDR1 SGHTA and CDR2 FQGTGA. Trimming cost V 5 bases and J 2 bases, with 11 bases left between them. CDR3 bases: TGTGCCAGCAGCCCCTCCCACAACACAGATACGCAGTATTTT. Protein sequence: CASSPSHNTDTQYF.

In this sample, this clonotype turned up many times. The chain employs TRBV28 and TRBJ1-5; D is ambiguous. The germline CDR1 and CDR2 sequences are MDHEN and SYDVKM. CDR3 length: 11 residues. Trimming cost V 3 bases and J 10 bases, with 7 bases left between them. The CDR3 loop reads CASSFPSPQHF. The CDR3 DNA follows: TGTGCCAGCAGTTTCCCGAGCCCCCAGCATTTT.

This sequence joins TRBV28 and TRBJ2-7, with D possibly called TRBD1 or TRBD2 (5 bases each). Per germline, CDR1 MDHEN and CDR2 SYDVKM. V lost 8 bases to trimming and J lost 5 bases, with 28 bases between them. The CDR3 extends over 17 amino acids. The CDR3 coding sequence is TGTGCCAGCGGGTCCTGGGGGTTGTCACCAGGTCTCGACGAGCAGTACTTC. This codes for CASGSWGLSPGLDEQYF.

This clonotype turned up a few times. The CDR3 DNA is TGTGCCAGCATCCTAGCATACGAGCAGTACTTC. This codes for CASILAYEQYF. The rearrangement links TRBV6-1 to TRBJ2-7; the D gene is possibly TRBD2 (5 bases). Germline V gene data show CDR1 as MNHNS and CDR2 as SASEGT. The CDR3 loop spans 11 amino acids. V was pared by 7 bases and J by 4 bases, with 8 bases between.

The chain employs TRBV21-1 and TRBJ2-3; TRBD2 reflects the table's D call only, with no check against the DNA. TRBV21-1 is shown as a pseudogene. There are 16 residues in the CDR3. The CDR3: CASSKETQAGKDTQYF. For the CDR3, the DNA is TGTGCCAGCAGCAAAGAGACCCAGGCGGGAAAAGATACGCAGTATTTT.

The rearrangement joins TRBV20-1 to TRBJ1-5; D is possibly TRBD1 (5 bases). With 0 bases removed from V and 0 bases from J, the gap between germline ends came to 12 bases. Germline V gene lookup returns CDR1 DFQATT and CDR2 SNEGSKA (reference sequence). This CDR3 has 16 amino acids. CDR3 bases: TGCAGTGCTAGAGATCTCGGGGGAAATAGCAATCAGCCCCAGCATTTT. It encodes CSARDLGGNSNQPQHF.

The V gene is TRBV30, the J gene TRBJ2-1; TRBD1 agrees at 8 bases. The CDR3 extends over 13 amino acids. Losses at the gene ends were 5 bases for V and 8 bases for J; bases not matched to a gene: 8. CDR1 is GTSNPN and CDR2 is SVGIG in the germline V gene (reference sequence). In DNA, the CDR3 is TGTGCCTGGCTTTCACAGGGGGTTCATGAGCAGTTCTTC. It specifies CAWLSQGVHEQFF.

The genes are TRBV15 and TRBJ1-1; tentative D call: TRBD1 (5 bases). This CDR3 comprises 16 residues. Germline values: CDR1 LNHNV, CDR2 YYDKDF (reference sequence). The V end was cut by 4 bases, the J end by 1 base, with 16 bases between. CDR3 DNA: TGTGCCACCAGCAAAATTGGGGCAGCCCCGAACACTGAAGCTTTCTTT. This sequence encodes CATSKIGAAPNTEAFF.

The chain employs TRBV7-9 and TRBJ2-5, with 12 positions matching TRBD1. CDR1 is SEHNR, CDR2 FQNEAQ, per germline (reference sequence). Germline trimming cut 2 bases from V and 11 bases from J; bases unmatched to any gene: 9. The CDR3 spans 15 residues. The CDR3 loop reads CASSLTGQGAWEQYF. The CDR3 DNA sequence: TGTGCCAGCAGCTTAACGGGACAGGGGGCATGGGAGCAGTACTTC.

This chain connects TRBV7-8 to TRBJ2-3; tentatively, D is TRBD1 or TRBD2 (5 bases each). This CDR3 is 14 amino acids long. Germline V CDR1 and CDR2: SGHVS, FQNEAQ. The V end was cut by 1 base, the J end by 7 bases, with 12 bases between. This CDR3 is CASSLEGTIYTQYF. CDR3 DNA: TGTGCCAGCAGCTTAGAGGGGACCATATATACGCAGTATTTT. Together with reference TRBV7-8 and TRBJ2-3, the CDR3 gives the full variable domain: GAGVSQSPRYKVAKRGQDVALRCDPISGHVSLFWYQQALGQGPEFLTYFQNEAQLDKSGLPSDRFFAERPEGSVSTLKIQRTQQEDSAVYLCASSLEGTIYTQYFGPGTRLTVL.

This chain uses TRBV20-1 with TRBJ2-7; 8 bases agree with TRBD2. Germline V gene sequence: CDR1 DFQATT, CDR2 SNEGSKA (reference sequence). This CDR3 has 12 residues. The V gene end was trimmed by 8 bases and the J gene end by 3 bases; junction bases not matched to a gene: 6. The CDR3 DNA reads as TGCAGTACTGGGAGCGGGAGCTACGAGCAGTACTTC. It is translated as CSTGSGSYEQYF.

For this clonotype: This may come from a read error, since a much larger clone is one base off. The rearrangement uses TRBV5-5 and TRBJ2-7; no reliable D call. The CDR3 sequence is 16 residues long. CDR1 and CDR2 from the germline V gene are SGHKS and YYEKEE (reference sequence). V shed 3 bases and J shed 3 bases, with 19 bases lying between them. The CDR3 region is CASSSRTITRNYEQYF. The CDR3 coding sequence is TGTGCCAGCAGCTCGCGCACGATCACCCGCAACTACGAGCAGTACTTC.

This clonotype turned up a few times. A much larger clone lies one base from this, so it may be a read error. The chain joins TRBV5-1 to TRBJ2-7; a possible D gene is TRBD1 (5 bases). The CDR3 is made up of 14 amino acids. The germline gives CDR1 SGHRS, CDR2 YFSETQ. V lost 0 bases, J lost 5 bases, and 12 bases lay in between. DNA of the CDR3: TGCGCCAGCAGCTTGGGAGCAGGGTGTCACGAGCAGTACTTC. It yields the protein CASSLGAGCHEQYF.

The gene calls are TRBV6-5 and TRBJ2-2; weak D call: TRBD2 (5 bases). CDR3 length: 15 residues. Germline V gives CDR1 MNHEY, CDR2 SVGAGI. V gave up 0 bases and J gave up 3 bases, with 8 bases separating them. CDR3 amino acids: CASSYSYSDTGELFF. CDR3 in DNA: TGTGCCAGCAGTTACTCGTATAGCGACACCGGGGAGCTGTTTTTT.

V and J are TRBV9 and TRBJ2-2; 7 nucleotides line up with TRBD1. V lost 4 bases to trimming and J lost 3 bases; unmatched junction nucleotides: 6. Germline V lookup: CDR1 SGDLS, CDR2 YYNGEE. This CDR3 is built from 15 residues. The chain's CDR3 is CASSPWTGYTGELFF. In DNA form, the CDR3 reads TGTGCCAGCAGCCCCTGGACAGGCTACACCGGGGAGCTGTTTTTT.

This clonotype was recorded once. This rearrangement joins TRBV12-3 or TRBV12-4 to TRBJ2-1, with D possibly TRBD2 on 6 matching bases. CDR3 size: 15 residues. V gave up 1 base and J gave up 10 bases, with 17 bases separating them. CDR3 in amino acids: CASSLGAGGLREQFF. In DNA, the CDR3 is TGTGCCAGCAGTTTAGGGGCCGGGGGTCTACGGGAGCAGTTCTTC.

A few counts support this clonotype. CDR3 residues: CSVDPSGSTDTQYF. The CDR3, as DNA: TGCAGCGTTGATCCTAGCGGTAGCACAGATACGCAGTATTTT. This chain joins TRBV29-1 and TRBJ2-3; 7 bases line up with TRBD2. The CDR3 totals 14 residues. CDR1 is SQVTM, CDR2 ANQGSEA, per germline. Unmatched junction bases numbered 3, after V lost 3 bases and J lost 0 bases.

The chain combines TRBV7-3 with TRBJ2-7, with D uncertain. The CDR3 is made up of 14 amino acids. V was cut by 5 bases and J by 5 bases, with 16 bases left in between. The germline V gene has CDR1 SGHTA and CDR2 FQGTGA. The DNA of the CDR3 is TGTGCCAGCAGCCCCCTAGGCGGCATAGACGAGCAGTACTTC. It specifies CASSPLGGIDEQYF.

This clonotype was observed a single time. CDR3 sequence: CASSLPPGGRTDTQYF. In nucleotides, the CDR3 is TGTGCCAGCAGCCTTCCCCCCGGGGGGCGTACAGATACGCAGTATTTT. This chain connects TRBV7-9 to TRBJ2-3; D may be TRBD2 (7 bases). Trimming took off 5 bases at V and 3 bases at J, with 18 bases between the two ends. CDR1 and CDR2 from the germline V gene are SEHNR and FQNEAQ (reference sequence). The CDR3 extends over 16 amino acids.

Worth noting for this clonotype: The germline gene is not matched at one end of the junction; a read error may be the cause. The chain carries TRBV28 and TRBJ2-1, with D possibly being TRBD2 (5 bases). The J call is doubtful: the DNA matches TRBJ2-7 better. Looked up from germline, CDR1 is MDHEN and CDR2 is SYDVKM. The CDR3 length is 17 residues. The CDR3, as DNA: TGTGCCGGCAGTCCACCGTTAGGGCGGGCTGAGGAAACCGAGCAGTACTTC. Protein: CAGSPPLGRAEETEQYF.